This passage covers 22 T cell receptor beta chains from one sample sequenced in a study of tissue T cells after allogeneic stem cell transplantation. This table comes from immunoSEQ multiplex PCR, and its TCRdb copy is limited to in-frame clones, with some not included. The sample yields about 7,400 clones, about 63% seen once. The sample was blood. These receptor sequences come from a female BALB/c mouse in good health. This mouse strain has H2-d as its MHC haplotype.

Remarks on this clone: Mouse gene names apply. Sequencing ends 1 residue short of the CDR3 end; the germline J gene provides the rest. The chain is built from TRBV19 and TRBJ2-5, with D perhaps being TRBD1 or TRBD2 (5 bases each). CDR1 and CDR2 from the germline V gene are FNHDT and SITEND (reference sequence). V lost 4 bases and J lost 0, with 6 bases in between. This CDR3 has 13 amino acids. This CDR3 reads CASSRDNQDTQYF. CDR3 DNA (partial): TGTGCCAGCAGTCGGGACAACCAAGACACCCAGTAC.

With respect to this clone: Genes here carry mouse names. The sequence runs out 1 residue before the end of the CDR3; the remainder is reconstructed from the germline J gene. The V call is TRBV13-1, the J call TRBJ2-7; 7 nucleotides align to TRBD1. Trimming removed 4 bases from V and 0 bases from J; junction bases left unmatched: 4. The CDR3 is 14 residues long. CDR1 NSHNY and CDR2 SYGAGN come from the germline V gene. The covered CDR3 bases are TGTGCCAGCAGTTCGGGACAGCTCTCCTATGAACAGTAC. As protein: CASSSGQLSYEQY. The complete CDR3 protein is CASSSGQLSYEQYF.

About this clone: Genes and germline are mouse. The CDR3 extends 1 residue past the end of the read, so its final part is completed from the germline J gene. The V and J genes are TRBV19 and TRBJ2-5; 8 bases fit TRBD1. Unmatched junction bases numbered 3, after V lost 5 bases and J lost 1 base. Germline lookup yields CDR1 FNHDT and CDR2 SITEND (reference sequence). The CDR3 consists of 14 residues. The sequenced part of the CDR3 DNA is TGTGCCAGCAGCCTGGACAGGGACCAAGACACCCAGTAC. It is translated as CASSLDRDQDTQY. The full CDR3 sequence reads CASSLDRDQDTQYF.

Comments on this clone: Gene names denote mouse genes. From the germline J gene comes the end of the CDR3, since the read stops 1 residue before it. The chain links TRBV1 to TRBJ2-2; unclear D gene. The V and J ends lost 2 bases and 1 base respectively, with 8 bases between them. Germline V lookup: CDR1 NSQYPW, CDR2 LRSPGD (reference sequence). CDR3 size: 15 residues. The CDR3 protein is CTCSAKAINTGQLYF. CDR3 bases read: TGCACCTGCAGTGCAAAGGCAATAAACACCGGGCAGCTCTAC.

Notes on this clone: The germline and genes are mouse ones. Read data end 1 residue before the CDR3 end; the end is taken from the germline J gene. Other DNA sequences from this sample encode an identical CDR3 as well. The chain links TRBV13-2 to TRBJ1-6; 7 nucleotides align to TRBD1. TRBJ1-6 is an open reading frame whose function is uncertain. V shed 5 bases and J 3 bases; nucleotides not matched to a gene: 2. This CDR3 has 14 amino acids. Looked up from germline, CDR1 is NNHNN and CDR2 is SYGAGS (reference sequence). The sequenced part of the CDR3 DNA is TGTGCCAGCGGGCAGGGGGTCTATAATTCGCCCCTCTAC. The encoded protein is CASGQGVYNSPLY. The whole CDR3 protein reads CASGQGVYNSPLYF.

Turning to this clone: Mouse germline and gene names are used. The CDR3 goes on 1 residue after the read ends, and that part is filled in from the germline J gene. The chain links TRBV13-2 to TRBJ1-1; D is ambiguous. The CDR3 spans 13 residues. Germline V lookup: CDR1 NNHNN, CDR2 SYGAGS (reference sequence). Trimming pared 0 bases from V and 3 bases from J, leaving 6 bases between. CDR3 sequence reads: CASGDGQYTEVFF. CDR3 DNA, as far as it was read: TGTGCCAGCGGTGATGGGCAGTACACAGAAGTCTTC.

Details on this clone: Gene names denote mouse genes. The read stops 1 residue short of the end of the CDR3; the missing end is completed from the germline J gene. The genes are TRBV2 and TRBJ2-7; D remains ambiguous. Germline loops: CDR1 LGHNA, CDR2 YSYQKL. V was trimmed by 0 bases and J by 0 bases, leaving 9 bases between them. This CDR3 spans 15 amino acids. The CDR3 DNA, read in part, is TGTGCCAGCAGCCAAGACCGGGCGTCCTCCTATGAACAGTAC. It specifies CASSQDRASSYEQY. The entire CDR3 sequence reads CASSQDRASSYEQYF.

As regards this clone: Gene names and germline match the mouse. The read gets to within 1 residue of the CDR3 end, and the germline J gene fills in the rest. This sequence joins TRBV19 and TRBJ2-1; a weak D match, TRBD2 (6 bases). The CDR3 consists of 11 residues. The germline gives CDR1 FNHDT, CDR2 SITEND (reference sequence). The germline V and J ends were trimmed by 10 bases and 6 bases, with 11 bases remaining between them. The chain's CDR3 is CACLGTAEQFF. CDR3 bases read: TGTGCCTGCCTGGGGACTGCTGAGCAGTTC. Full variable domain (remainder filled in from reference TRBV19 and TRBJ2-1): GGIITQTPKFLIGQEGQKLTLKCQQNFNHDTMYWYRQDSGKGLRLIYYSITENDLQKGDLSEGYDASREKKSSFSLTVTSAQKNEMAVFLCACLGTAEQFFGPGTRLTVL.

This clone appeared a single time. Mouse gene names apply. The CDR3 bases that were read are TGTGGTGCTAGGGGACACAACTATGCTGAGCAGTTC. It yields the protein CGARGHNYAEQF. The CDR3 as a whole reads CGARGHNYAEQFF. The V and J genes are TRBV20 and TRBJ2-1; D is uncertain. The read halts 1 residue ahead of the CDR3 end, with the missing end drawn from the germline J gene. Trimming removed 1 base at V and 1 base at J, with 5 bases between. This CDR3 has 13 amino acids. CDR1 and CDR2 from the germline V gene are GFQATS and STVNSAI.

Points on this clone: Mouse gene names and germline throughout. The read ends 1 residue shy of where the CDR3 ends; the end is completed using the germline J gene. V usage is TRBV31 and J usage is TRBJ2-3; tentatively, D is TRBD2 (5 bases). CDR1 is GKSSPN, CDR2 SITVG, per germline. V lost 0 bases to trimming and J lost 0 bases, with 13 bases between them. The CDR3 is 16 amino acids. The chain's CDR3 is CAWSLEVGSSAETLYF. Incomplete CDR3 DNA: TGTGCCTGGAGTCTAGAGGTGGGGAGTAGTGCAGAAACGCTGTAT.

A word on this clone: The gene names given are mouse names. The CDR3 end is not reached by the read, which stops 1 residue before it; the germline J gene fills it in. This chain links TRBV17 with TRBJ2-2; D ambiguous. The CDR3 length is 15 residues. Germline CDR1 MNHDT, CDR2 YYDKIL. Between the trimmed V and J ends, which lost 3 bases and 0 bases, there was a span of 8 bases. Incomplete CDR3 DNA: TGTGCTAGCAGTAGGTCGACAACAAACACCGGGCAGCTCTAC. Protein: CASSRSTTNTGQLY. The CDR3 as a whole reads CASSRSTTNTGQLYF.

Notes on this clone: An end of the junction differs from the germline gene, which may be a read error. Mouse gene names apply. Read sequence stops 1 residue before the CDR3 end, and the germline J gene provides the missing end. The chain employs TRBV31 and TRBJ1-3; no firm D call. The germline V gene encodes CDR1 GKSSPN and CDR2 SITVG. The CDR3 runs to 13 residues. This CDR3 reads CAWSYSSGNMLYF. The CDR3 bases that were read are TGTGCCTGGAGTTACAGTTCTGGAAATATGCTCTAT. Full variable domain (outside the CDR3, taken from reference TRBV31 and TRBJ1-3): AQTIHQWPVAEIKAVGSPLSLGCTIKGKSSPNLYWYWQATGGTLQQLFYSITVGQVESVVQLNLSASRPKDDQFILSTEKLLLSHSGFYLCAWSYSSGNMLYFGEGSRLIVV.

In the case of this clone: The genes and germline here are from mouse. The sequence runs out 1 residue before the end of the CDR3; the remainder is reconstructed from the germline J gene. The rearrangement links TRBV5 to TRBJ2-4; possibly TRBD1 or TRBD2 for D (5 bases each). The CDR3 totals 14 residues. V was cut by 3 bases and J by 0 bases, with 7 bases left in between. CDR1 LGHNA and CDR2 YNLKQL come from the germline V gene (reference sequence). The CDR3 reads CASSQGPSQNTLYF. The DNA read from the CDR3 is TGTGCCAGCAGCCAGGGACCTAGTCAAAACACCTTGTAC.

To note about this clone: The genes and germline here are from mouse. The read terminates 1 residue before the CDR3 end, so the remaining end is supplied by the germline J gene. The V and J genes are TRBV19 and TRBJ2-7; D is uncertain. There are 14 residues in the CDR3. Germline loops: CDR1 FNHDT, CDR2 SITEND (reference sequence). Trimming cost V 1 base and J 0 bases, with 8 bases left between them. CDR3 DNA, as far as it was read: TGTGCCAGCAGTATAAACATCCTCTCCTATGAACAGTAC. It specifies CASSINILSYEQY. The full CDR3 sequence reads CASSINILSYEQYF.

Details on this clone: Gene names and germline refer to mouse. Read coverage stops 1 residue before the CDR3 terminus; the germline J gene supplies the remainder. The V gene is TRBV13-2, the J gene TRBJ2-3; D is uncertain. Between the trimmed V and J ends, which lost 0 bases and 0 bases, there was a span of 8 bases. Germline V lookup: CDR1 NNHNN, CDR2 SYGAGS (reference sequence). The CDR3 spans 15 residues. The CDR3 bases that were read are TGTGCCAGCGGTGATGGGGCCCCTAGTGCAGAAACGCTGTAT. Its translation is CASGDGAPSAETLY. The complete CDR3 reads CASGDGAPSAETLYF.

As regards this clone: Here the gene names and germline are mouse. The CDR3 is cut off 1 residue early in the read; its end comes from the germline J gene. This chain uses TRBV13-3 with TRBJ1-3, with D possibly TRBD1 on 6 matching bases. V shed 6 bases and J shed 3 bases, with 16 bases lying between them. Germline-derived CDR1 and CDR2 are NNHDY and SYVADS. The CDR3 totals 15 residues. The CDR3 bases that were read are TGTGCCAGCATCGGCAGGGGCCGTGGTGGAAATACGCTCTAT. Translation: CASIGRGRGGNTLY. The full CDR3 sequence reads CASIGRGRGGNTLYF.

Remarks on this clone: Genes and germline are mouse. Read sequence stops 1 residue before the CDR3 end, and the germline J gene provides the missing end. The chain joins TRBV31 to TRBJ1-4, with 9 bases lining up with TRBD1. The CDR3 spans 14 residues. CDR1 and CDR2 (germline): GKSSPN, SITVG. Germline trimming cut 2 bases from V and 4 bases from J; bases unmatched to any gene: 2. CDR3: CAWSRTGVNERLFF. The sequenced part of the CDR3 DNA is TGTGCCTGGAGTAGGACAGGGGTCAACGAAAGATTATTT.

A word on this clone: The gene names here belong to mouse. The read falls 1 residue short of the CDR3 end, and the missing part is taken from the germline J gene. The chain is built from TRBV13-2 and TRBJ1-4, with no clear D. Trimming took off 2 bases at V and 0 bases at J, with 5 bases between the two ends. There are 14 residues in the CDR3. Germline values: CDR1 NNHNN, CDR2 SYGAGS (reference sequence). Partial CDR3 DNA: TGTGCCAGCGGTGAATGGGTTTCCAACGAAAGATTATTT. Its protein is CASGEWVSNERLF. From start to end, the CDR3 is CASGEWVSNERLFF.

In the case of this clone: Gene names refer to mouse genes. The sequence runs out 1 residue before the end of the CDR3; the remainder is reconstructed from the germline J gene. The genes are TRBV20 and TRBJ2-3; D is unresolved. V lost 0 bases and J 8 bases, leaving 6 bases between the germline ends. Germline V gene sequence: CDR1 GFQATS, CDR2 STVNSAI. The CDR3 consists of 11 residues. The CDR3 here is CGAREGGTLYF. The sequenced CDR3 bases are TGTGGTGCTAGGGAAGGCGGAACGCTGTAT. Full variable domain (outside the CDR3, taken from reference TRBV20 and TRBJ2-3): GALVYQYPRRTICKSGTSMRMECQAVGFQATSVAWYRQSPQKTFELIALSTVNSAIKYEQNFTQEKFPISHPNLSFSSMTVLNAYLEDRGLYLCGAREGGTLYFGSGTRLTVL.

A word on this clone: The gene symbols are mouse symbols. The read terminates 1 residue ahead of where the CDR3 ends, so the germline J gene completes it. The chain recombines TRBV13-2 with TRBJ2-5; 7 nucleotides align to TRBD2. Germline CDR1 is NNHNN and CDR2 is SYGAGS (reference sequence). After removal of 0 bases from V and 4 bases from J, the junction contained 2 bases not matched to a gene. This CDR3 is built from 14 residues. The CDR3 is CASGDVGGKDTQYF. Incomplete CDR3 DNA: TGTGCCAGCGGTGATGTTGGGGGGAAAGACACCCAGTAC.

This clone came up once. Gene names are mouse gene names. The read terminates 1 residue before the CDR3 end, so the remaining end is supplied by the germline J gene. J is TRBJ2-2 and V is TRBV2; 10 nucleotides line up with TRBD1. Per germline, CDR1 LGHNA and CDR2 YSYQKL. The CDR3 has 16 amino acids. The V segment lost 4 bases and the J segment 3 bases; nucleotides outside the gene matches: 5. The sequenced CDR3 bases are TGTGCCAGCAGCCCCACCGGGACAGGGGACACCGGGCAGCTCTAC. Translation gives CASSPTGTGDTGQLY. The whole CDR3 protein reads CASSPTGTGDTGQLYF. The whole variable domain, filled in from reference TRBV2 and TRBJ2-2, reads DPKIIQKPKYLVAVTGSEKILICEQYLGHNAMYWYRQSAKKPLEFMFSYSYQKLMDNQTASSRFQPQSSKKNHLDLQITALKPDDSATYFCASSPTGTGDTGQLYFGEGSKLTVL.

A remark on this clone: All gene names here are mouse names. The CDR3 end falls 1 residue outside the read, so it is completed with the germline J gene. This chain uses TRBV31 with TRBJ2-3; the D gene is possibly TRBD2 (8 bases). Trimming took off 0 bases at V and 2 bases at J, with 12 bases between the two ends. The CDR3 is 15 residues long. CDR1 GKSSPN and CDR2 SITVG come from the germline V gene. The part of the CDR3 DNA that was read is TGTGCCTGGAGTCTCAGGGGGGGGCTTGCAGAAACGCTGTAT. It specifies CAWSLRGGLAETLY. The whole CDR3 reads CAWSLRGGLAETLYF.